This T cell receptor beta chain comes out of a study of blood T cell repertoires in COVID-19. Trimming pared 0 bases from V and 1 base from J, leaving 7 bases between. CDR3 length: 14 amino acids. Per germline, CDR1 SGHTS and CDR2 YDEGEE. Authors' data handling: Researchers report that nucleated cell counts were estimated from reference gene primer amplification. TCRdb keeps only in-frame clones here, not all; method: immunoSEQ multiplex PCR. V, J and clone size were drawn from that table, and D and trimming were deduced from the DNA. The sample has about 300,000 clones, about 85% seen once; the top ten hold 2% to 3%.

The chain couples TRBV5-8 to TRBJ1-1, with D uncertain. The clonotype originates from a woman aged 45-60 years who had recovered from COVID-19. Material: PBMCs or T cells enriched from blood (not recorded which). The CDR3 loop is CASSLEPGNTEAFF. The DNA for the CDR3 is TGTGCCAGCAGCTTGGAACCGGGGAACACTGAAGCTTTCTTT. The full variable domain, rest sourced from reference TRBV5-8 and TRBJ1-1, is EAGVTQSPTHLIKTRGQQATLRCSPISGHTSVYWYQQALGLGLQFLLWYDEGEERNRGNFPPRFSGRQFPNYSSELNVNALELEDSALYLCASSLEPGNTEAFFGQGTRLTVV.